This TCR beta chain was identified in a study of cytomegalovirus exposure and HLA in healthy donors. Unmatched junction bases numbered 16, after V lost 6 bases and J lost 7 bases. This CDR3 comprises 16 residues. Germline assignment: CDR1 MRHNA and CDR2 SNTAGT. Study-level points and caveats: Cytomegalovirus-associated status was assigned to 164 TCR beta chains. According to a subsequent analysis, TCR clusters identified in the first cohort showed a tendency to co-occur across the approximately 120 validation repertoires. In vitro data verified a few CMV-associated chains as specific for CMV antigens.

Note on this clone: Antigen: not known.

This table comes from immunoSEQ multiplex PCR, and its TCRdb copy is limited to in-frame clones, with some not included. The data hold about 73,000 clones, with around nine tenths observed a single time. The donors formed part of the approximately 120-subject validation cohort, distinct from the roughly 670-subject first cohort. Sequencing used PBMCs. The sequence derives from a woman aged 18-29 years in good health and CMV-seropositive. The chain employs TRBV6-4 and TRBJ1-2, with TRBD1 matching over 8 bases. The CDR3 DNA reads as TGTGCCAGCAGCGGGACAGGAGCAGGGTCGGGGTGTGGCTACACCTTC. Translation gives CASSGTGAGSGCGYTF.